A single sample gave rise to the 14 T cell receptor beta chains below, sequenced in a study of T cell responses to AZD1222 COVID-19 vaccine. The protocol was immunoSEQ multiplex PCR, while the TCRdb copy is restricted to in-frame clones and leaves out a portion. The profile covers some 150,000 clones, with 85% to 95% appearing a single time and more than 1.3% taken by the ten largest. Sequencing was performed on peripheral blood, taken 28 days after the second AZD1222 dose. The receptors shown here come from an adult who received the AZD1222 COVID-19 vaccine.

The chain couples TRBV23-1 to TRBJ2-1, with unresolved D. TRBV23-1 is given ORF status, its function remaining uncertain. This CDR3 spans 11 amino acids. V was trimmed by 6 bases and J by 7 bases, leaving 7 bases between them. The DNA of the CDR3 is TGCGCCAGCAGGAGGTGGAATGAGCAGTTCTTC. Its translation: CASRRWNEQFF.

This clone was picked up a small number of times. J is TRBJ1-2 and V is TRBV10-2; D remains ambiguous. The germline V and J ends were trimmed by 2 bases and 8 bases, with 12 bases remaining between them. Germline V lookup: CDR1 WSHSY, CDR2 SAAADI. The CDR3 spans 13 residues. In nucleotides, the CDR3 is TGCGCCAGCAGTGAGCCAAATATTGGGGGCTACACCTTC. Amino acid sequence: CASSEPNIGGYTF.

The rearrangement joins TRBV5-1 to TRBJ2-7; D is possibly TRBD1 or TRBD2 (5 bases each). The V end was cut by 2 bases, the J end by 3 bases, with 12 bases between. This CDR3 contains 14 residues. The V gene's germline CDR1 is SGHRS and CDR2 YFSETQ. CDR3 in DNA: TGCGCCAGCAGCTTAGACGGGGCGGGCTACGAGCAGTACTTC. It specifies CASSLDGAGYEQYF.

The V and J genes are TRBV6-6 and TRBJ1-1; 9 nucleotides align to TRBD1. Per germline, CDR1 MNHNY and CDR2 SVGAGI (reference sequence). V gave up 5 bases and J gave up 6 bases; unmatched junction bases: 7. The CDR3 sequence is 14 residues long. Here the CDR3 reads CASSAGQGRAEAFF. The CDR3 DNA reads as TGTGCCAGCAGTGCCGGACAGGGGCGGGCTGAAGCTTTCTTT.

J is TRBJ2-7 and V is TRBV28, with unresolved D. V was pared by 3 bases and J by 2 bases, with 11 bases between. CDR3 length: 14 amino acids. From germline, CDR1 is MDHEN and CDR2 SYDVKM. This CDR3 reads CASSFFGQPYEQYF. The CDR3 DNA is TGTGCCAGCAGTTTCTTCGGGCAGCCCTACGAGCAGTACTTC.

CDR3 amino acids: CASSPRTEAFF. Written as DNA, the CDR3 is TGTGCCAGCAGCCCCAGGACAGAAGCTTTCTTT. The V call is TRBV9, the J call TRBJ1-1; D is perhaps TRBD1 (5 bases). V shed 4 bases and J shed 8 bases, with 9 bases lying between them. Per the germline V gene, CDR1 is SGDLS and CDR2 is YYNGEE. This CDR3 comprises 11 residues.

The gene calls are TRBV29-1 and TRBJ2-7; D is possibly TRBD1 or TRBD2 (6 bases each). Germline V gene data show CDR1 as SQVTM and CDR2 as ANQGSEA. This CDR3 has 14 amino acids. V was pared by 5 bases and J by 3 bases, with 17 bases between. CDR3 coding DNA: TGCAGCGTTCCCTCCCCGGGGGCCAACTACGAGCAGTACTTC. Residues: CSVPSPGANYEQYF.

This clone occurred many times. V and J are TRBV5-1 and TRBJ1-2, with TRBD1 identical over 9 bases. Germline lookup yields CDR1 SGHRS and CDR2 YFSETQ. Unmatched junction bases numbered 10, after V lost 3 bases and J lost 7 bases. This CDR3 has 15 residues. The CDR3 nucleotides read TGCGCCAGCAGCTCCGGGACAGGGACGGATTCTGGCTACACCTTC. It is translated as CASSSGTGTDSGYTF. The whole variable domain, filled in from reference TRBV5-1 and TRBJ1-2, reads KAGVTQTPRYLIKTRGQQVTLSCSPISGHRSVSWYQQTPGQGLQFLFEYFSETQRNKGNFPGRFSGRQFSNSRSEMNVSTLELGDSALYLCASSSGTGTDSGYTFGSGTRLTVV.

V gene TRBV5-1 combines with J gene TRBJ2-7; 11 bases line up with TRBD1. V gave up 4 bases and J gave up 6 bases; unmatched junction bases: 9. Germline CDR1 reads SGHRS; CDR2 reads YFSETQ. The CDR3 sequence is 15 residues long. CDR3 in DNA: TGCGCCAGCAGCACCGCCGGGACAGGGGGGCTCGAGCAGTACTTC. The encoded protein is CASSTAGTGGLEQYF. Full variable domain (rest looked up from reference TRBV5-1 and TRBJ2-7): KAGVTQTPRYLIKTRGQQVTLSCSPISGHRSVSWYQQTPGQGLQFLFEYFSETQRNKGNFPGRFSGRQFSNSRSEMNVSTLELGDSALYLCASSTAGTGGLEQYFGPGTRLTVT.

This rearrangement joins TRBV13 to TRBJ1-2, with 7 positions matching TRBD1. This CDR3 contains 13 residues. Germline-derived CDR1 and CDR2 are PRHDT and FYEKMQ (reference sequence). The V gene end was trimmed by 6 bases and the J gene end by 8 bases; junction bases not matched to a gene: 9. The CDR3 DNA follows: TGTGCCAGCAGATCAGACAGGGCTCGAGGCTACACCTTC. Translation: CASRSDRARGYTF.

With regard to this clone: One junction end does not reproduce the germline sequence, and a read error may be involved. This chain uses TRBV9 with TRBJ2-7; the D gene is possibly TRBD2 (5 bases). In germline, CDR1 is SGDLS, CDR2 YYNGEE. The length of the CDR3 is 14 residues. CDR3 sequence: CASSVLLDSDEQYF. The CDR3 DNA follows: TGTGCCAGCAGCGTACTTCTGGACTCCGACGAGCAGTACTTC.

The gene calls are TRBV4-1 and TRBJ2-7; D is unresolved. V lost 1 base to trimming and J lost 5 bases, with 12 bases between them. Germline CDR1 and CDR2: MGHRA and YSYEKL. The CDR3 consists of 14 residues. CDR3 amino acids: CASSQGSLPNEQYF. In DNA, the CDR3 is TGCGCCAGCAGCCAAGGTTCGTTGCCCAACGAGCAGTACTTC.

The rearrangement uses TRBV14 and TRBJ1-2, with D possibly matching TRBD1 (5 bases). The CDR3 has 16 amino acids. V lost 0 bases, J lost 0 bases, and 11 bases lay in between. Germline V CDR1 and CDR2: SGHDN, FVKESK. DNA of the CDR3: TGTGCCAGCAGCCAAGATCAGACAGACGCTAACTATGGCTACACCTTC. This gives the protein CASSQDQTDANYGYTF.

The chain couples TRBV27 to TRBJ2-1; D may be TRBD1 (5 bases). This CDR3 has 14 amino acids. Trimming removed 6 bases from V and 5 bases from J, with 14 bases in between. Germline V gene lookup returns CDR1 MNHEY and CDR2 SMNVEV (reference sequence). CDR3 in amino acids: CASSLGAPHNEQFF. For the CDR3, the DNA is TGTGCCAGCAGCCTTGGGGCCCCTCACAATGAGCAGTTCTTC.